The count of the clone carrying this T cell receptor beta chain is one. Between the trimmed V and J ends, which lost 4 bases and 1 base, there was a span of 17 bases. CDR3 length: 16 residues. The germline gives CDR1 MDHEN, CDR2 SYDVKM. Assay used: immunoSEQ multiplex PCR; TCRdb lists only in-frame clones, some missing. The table lists about 250,000 clones, over 70% of them singletons. The data stem from a study of control samples from healthy donors and cancer patients. This receptor was taken from a woman aged 55 to 70 with lung cancer. Sequences were obtained from PBMCs. The chain has TRBV28 and TRBJ2-7, with TRBD1 as a possible D gene (5 bases). CDR3 DNA: TGTGCCAGCAGTTACGTTTTGGGGCAGGCTTCCTACGAGCAGTACTTC. Amino acid sequence: CASSYVLGQASYEQYF. Full variable domain (remainder filled in from reference TRBV28 and TRBJ2-7): DVKVTQSSRYLVKRTGEKVFLECVQDMDHENMFWYRQDPGLGLRLIYFSYDVKMKEKGDIPEGYSVSREKKERFSLILESASTNQTSMYLCASSYVLGQASYEQYFGPGTRLTVT.